Listed here are 20 T cell receptor beta chains from one sample, sequenced in a study of identical twins. TCRdb reanalysed the 5' RACE reads using MiXCR and keeps one entry per CDR3 protein. The table lists under 350,000 distinct CDR3 sequences, over 8.5% of them singletons. The sample was also linked to a second study, of yellow fever vaccine responses in identical twins.

The sample consisted of CD8+ T cells sorted from blood. These TCRs come from a woman younger than 30 in good health.

This clonotype was seen repeatedly, ten times or more. The V and J genes are TRBV4-3 and TRBJ2-7; 9 nucleotides agree with TRBD1. Trimming cost V 0 bases and J 2 bases; bases outside gene matches: 8. Germline V gives CDR1 LGHNA, CDR2 YSLEER. This CDR3 has 17 amino acids. The CDR3 loop reads CASSQDLSGQGAYEQYF. The CDR3 DNA follows: TGCGCCAGCAGCCAAGATCTATCGGGACAGGGCGCCTACGAGCAGTACTTC.

V and J are TRBV10-3 and TRBJ1-2; D is possibly TRBD1 (6 bases). Trimming pared 7 bases from V and 5 bases from J, leaving 8 bases between. Germline V lookup: CDR1 ENHRY, CDR2 SYGVKD. There are 11 residues in the CDR3. As DNA, the CDR3 is TGTGCCATCACAACAGGGTATGGCTACACCTTC. It codes for CAITTGYGYTF.

The rearrangement links TRBV5-1 to TRBJ1-1; D not resolved. Germline V CDR1 and CDR2: SGHRS, YFSETQ. This CDR3 comprises 15 residues. V lost 2 bases and J 1 base, leaving 12 bases between the germline ends. CDR3: CASSFLLHRNTEAFF. The DNA of the CDR3 is TGCGCCAGCAGCTTTCTACTACACAGGAACACTGAAGCTTTCTTT.

This clonotype was seen at least ten times. V and J are TRBV27 and TRBJ2-1; D uncertain. The V end was cut by 3 bases, the J end by 7 bases, with 13 bases between. The length of the CDR3 is 14 residues. The germline gives CDR1 MNHEY, CDR2 SMNVEV (reference sequence). The CDR3 nucleotides read TGTGCCAGCAGTTTGTCTCTTGGTTCGAATGAGCAGTTCTTC. Translation: CASSLSLGSNEQFF.

This clonotype appeared a few times. The gene calls are TRBV12-3 or TRBV12-4 and TRBJ2-7; D not certain. The V gene lost 6 bases and the J gene lost 5 bases, with 8 bases spanning the gap. The CDR3 is made up of 11 amino acids. CDR3 sequence: CASSLVHEQYF. CDR3 nucleotides: TGTGCCAGCAGCCTCGTGCACGAGCAGTACTTC.

Turning to this clonotype: An end of the junction does not agree with germline; a read error may underlie this. This chain connects TRBV7-7 to TRBJ2-5; no definite D call. CDR3 length equals 15 residues. The germline V gene encodes CDR1 SSHAT and CDR2 FNYEAQ (reference sequence). The CDR3 nucleotides are TGTGCTAGCAGCTACGGACCAACCCCGTCAGAGACCCAGTACTTC. Residues: CASSYGPTPSETQYF.

This chain uses TRBV4-2 with TRBJ2-5; D could derive from TRBD1 or TRBD2 (5 bases each). V dropped 8 bases and J dropped 3 bases, with 22 bases sitting between them. The V gene's germline CDR1 is LGHNA and CDR2 YNFKEQ. This CDR3 comprises 16 residues. Written as DNA, the CDR3 is TGTGCCAGCGGCCCAGAGGAGAGGGGAGCTGAAGAGACCCAGTACTTC. Protein: CASGPEERGAEETQYF.

This chain joins TRBV4-3 and TRBJ2-1; 9 positions agree with TRBD1. CDR1 is LGHNA, CDR2 YSLEER, per germline. The CDR3 is made up of 19 amino acids. The J segment lost 7 bases and the V segment lost 0 bases, leaving 16 bases of the junction unmatched. CDR3 amino acids: CASSQDLEYWTGVGNEQFF. In nucleotides, the CDR3 is TGCGCCAGCAGCCAAGATCTCGAATATTGGACAGGGGTAGGGAATGAGCAGTTCTTC.

The chain joins TRBV12-3 or TRBV12-4 to TRBJ2-1; no reliable D call. This CDR3 region has 15 residues. V gave up 7 bases and J gave up 0 bases, with 13 bases separating them. In nucleotides, the CDR3 is TGTGCCAGCAAGCCAGGACCGAGCTCCTACAATGAGCAGTTCTTC. Translation gives CASKPGPSSYNEQFF.

There are a few counts of this clonotype. The chain couples TRBV7-9 to TRBJ2-1; 9 bases are shared with TRBD2. The V segment lost 0 bases and the J segment 8 bases; nucleotides outside the gene matches: 11. Germline CDR1 SEHNR, CDR2 FQNEAQ (reference sequence). This CDR3 has 17 amino acids. The CDR3 DNA reads as TGTGCCAGCAGCTTAGCGTCGGCTAGCGGGATCCGGTATGAGCAGTTCTTC. It encodes CASSLASASGIRYEQFF.

At least ten counts were recorded for this clonotype. The rearrangement links TRBV12-3 or TRBV12-4 to TRBJ2-1, with D possibly being TRBD1 (6 bases). V was trimmed by 6 bases and J by 4 bases, leaving 13 bases between them. The CDR3 covers 14 residues. In DNA, the CDR3 is TGTGCCAGCAGCGCCGGGACACCATACAATGAGCAGTTCTTC. This gives the protein CASSAGTPYNEQFF.

This clonotype showed up many times. This chain connects TRBV29-1 to TRBJ2-7; 8 bases are shared with TRBD1. Trimming at V came to 2 bases and at J to 2 bases, leaving 8 bases not matched to a gene. CDR3 length: 15 residues. The germline V gene encodes CDR1 SQVTM and CDR2 ANQGSEA. The CDR3 here is CSVELTDRDTYEQYF. The CDR3 DNA is TGCAGCGTTGAACTTACGGACAGGGACACCTACGAGCAGTACTTC.

This clonotype has more than one count but fewer than ten. CDR3 residues: CASSYFYTGELFF. CDR3 nucleotide sequence: TGTGCCAGCAGTTACTTTTACACCGGGGAGCTGTTTTTT. V usage is TRBV6-2 or TRBV6-3 and J usage is TRBJ2-2; D gene unclear. Trimming removed 1 base at V and 3 bases at J, with 3 bases between. CDR1 and CDR2 (germline): MNHEY, SVGEGT. The CDR3 spans 13 residues.

The CDR3 spells CASSQSLQGNNEQYF. The CDR3, as DNA: TGTGCCAGCAGCCAATCCCTGCAGGGAAACAACGAGCAGTACTTC. The rearrangement uses TRBV16 and TRBJ2-7, with a tentative D call TRBD1 (5 bases). Germline loops: CDR1 KGHSY, CDR2 FQNENV. Trimming took off 0 bases at V and 5 bases at J, with 14 bases between the two ends. This CDR3 has 15 amino acids.

Many counts were recorded for this clonotype. CDR3 amino acids: CASSELAGTNTGELFF. The DNA of the CDR3 is TGTGCCAGCAGCGAACTAGCGGGGACGAACACCGGGGAGCTGTTTTTT. The chain is built from TRBV12-3 or TRBV12-4 and TRBJ2-2; 10 bases line up with TRBD2. The CDR3 is made up of 16 amino acids. The ends lost 6 bases at V and 0 bases at J; junction bases unmatched: 4.

V is TRBV27 and J is TRBJ2-2, with TRBD1 identical over 7 bases. Germline V gene lookup returns CDR1 MNHEY and CDR2 SMNVEV (reference sequence). This CDR3 spans 14 amino acids. V was clipped by 6 bases and J by 3 bases; unmatched bases: 4. CDR3 region: CASRIGGYTGELFF. The CDR3 coding sequence is TGTGCCAGCAGAATAGGGGGCTACACCGGGGAGCTGTTTTTT.

This clonotype was seen at least ten times. The rearrangement links TRBV7-2 to TRBJ1-3; D perhaps matches TRBD1 (5 bases). The CDR3 consists of 14 residues. Trimming took off 8 bases at V and 0 bases at J, with 11 bases between the two ends. CDR1 SGHTA and CDR2 FQGNSA come from the germline V gene. The CDR3 coding sequence is TGTGCCAGCCGGGACCCTCCCTCTGGAAACACCATATATTTT. This codes for CASRDPPSGNTIYF.

This clonotype was detected only a few times. The chain couples TRBV5-1 to TRBJ2-1; D is unresolved. Germline lookup yields CDR1 SGHRS and CDR2 YFSETQ. The ends were cut back, 0 bases at V and 9 bases at J, with 10 bases in the middle. The CDR3 covers 13 residues. CDR3 in DNA: TGCGCCAGCAGCTTGGATCCGAGCAGTGAGCAGTTCTTC. Residues: CASSLDPSSEQFF.

This clonotype appeared many times. J is TRBJ2-2 and V is TRBV28; possible D gene TRBD2, 6 bases. V lost 5 bases, J lost 4 bases, and 14 bases lay in between. The CDR3 is 15 amino acids. Germline V CDR1 and CDR2: MDHEN, SYDVKM. CDR3 sequence reads: CASSPLAGSTGELFF. CDR3 nucleotide sequence: TGTGCCAGCAGTCCCCTGGCGGGGTCCACCGGGGAGCTGTTTTTT.

The J gene is TRBJ2-2, the V gene TRBV27; either TRBD1 or TRBD2 may fit D (6 bases each). The CDR3 is 16 residues long. The V and J ends lost 4 bases and 4 bases respectively, with 16 bases between them. Germline V gives CDR1 MNHEY, CDR2 SMNVEV (reference sequence). In DNA, the CDR3 is TGTGCCAGCAGTTACGCCCCGGGGGCTGGCACCGGGGAGCTGTTTTTT. This encodes CASSYAPGAGTGELFF.